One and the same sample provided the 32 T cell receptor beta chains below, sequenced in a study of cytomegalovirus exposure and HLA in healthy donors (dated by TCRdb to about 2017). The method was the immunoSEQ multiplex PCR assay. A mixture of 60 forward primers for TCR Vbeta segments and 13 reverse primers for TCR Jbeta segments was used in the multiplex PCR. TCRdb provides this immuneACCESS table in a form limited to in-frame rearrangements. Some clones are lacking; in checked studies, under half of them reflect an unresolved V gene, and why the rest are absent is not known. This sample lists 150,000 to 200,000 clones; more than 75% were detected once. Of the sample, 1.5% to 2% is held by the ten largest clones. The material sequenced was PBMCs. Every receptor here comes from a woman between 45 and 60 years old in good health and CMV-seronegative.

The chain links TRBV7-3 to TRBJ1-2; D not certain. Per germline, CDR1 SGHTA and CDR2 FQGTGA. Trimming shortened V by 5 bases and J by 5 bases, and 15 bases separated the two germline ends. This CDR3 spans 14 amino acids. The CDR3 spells CASSPLAGGYGYTF. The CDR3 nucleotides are TGTGCCAGCAGCCCCCTGGCAGGTGGATATGGCTACACCTTC. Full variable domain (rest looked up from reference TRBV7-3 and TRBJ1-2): GAGVSQTPSNKVTEKGKYVELRCDPISGHTALYWYRQSLGQGPEFLIYFQGTGAADDSGLPNDRFFAVRPEGSVSTLKIQRTERGDSAVYLCASSPLAGGYGYTFGSGTRLTVV.

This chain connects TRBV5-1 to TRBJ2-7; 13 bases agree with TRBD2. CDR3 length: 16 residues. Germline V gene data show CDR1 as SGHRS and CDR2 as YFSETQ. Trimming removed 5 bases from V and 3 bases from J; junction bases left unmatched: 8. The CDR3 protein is CASRLGGTSGIYEQYF. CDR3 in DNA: TGCGCCAGCAGGCTGGGGGGGACTAGCGGGATCTACGAGCAGTACTTC. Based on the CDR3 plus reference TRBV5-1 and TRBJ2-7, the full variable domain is KAGVTQTPRYLIKTRGQQVTLSCSPISGHRSVSWYQQTPGQGLQFLFEYFSETQRNKGNFPGRFSGRQFSNSRSEMNVSTLELGDSALYLCASRLGGTSGIYEQYFGPGTRLTVT.

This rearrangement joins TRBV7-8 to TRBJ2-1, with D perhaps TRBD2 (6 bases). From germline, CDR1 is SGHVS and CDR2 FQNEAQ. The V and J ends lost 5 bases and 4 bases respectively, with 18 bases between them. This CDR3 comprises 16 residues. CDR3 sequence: CASSTRGAGRYNEQFF. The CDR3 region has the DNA TGTGCCAGCAGCACAAGGGGCGCGGGACGTTACAATGAGCAGTTCTTC.

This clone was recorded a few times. The CDR3 sequence: CSVERGLSNTEAFF. The CDR3 nucleotides read TGCAGCGTTGAGAGAGGGCTTTCTAACACTGAAGCTTTCTTT. The chain combines TRBV29-1 with TRBJ1-1; D is uncertain. The V and J ends lost 3 bases and 2 bases respectively, with 13 bases between them. The CDR3 extends over 14 amino acids. CDR1 SQVTM and CDR2 ANQGSEA come from the germline V gene.

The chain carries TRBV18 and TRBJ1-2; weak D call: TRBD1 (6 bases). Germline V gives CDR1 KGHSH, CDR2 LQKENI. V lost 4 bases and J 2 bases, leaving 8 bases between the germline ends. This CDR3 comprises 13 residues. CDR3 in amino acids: CASSLGQNYGYTF. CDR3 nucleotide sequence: TGTGCCAGCTCACTCGGACAGAACTATGGCTACACCTTC.

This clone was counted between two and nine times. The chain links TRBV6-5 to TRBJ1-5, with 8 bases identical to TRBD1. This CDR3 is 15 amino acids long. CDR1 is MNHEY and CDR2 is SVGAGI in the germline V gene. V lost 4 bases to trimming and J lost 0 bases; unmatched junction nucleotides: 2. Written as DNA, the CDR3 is TGTGCCAGCAGTTCAGACAGGGGTAGCAATCAGCCCCAGCATTTT. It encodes CASSSDRGSNQPQHF.

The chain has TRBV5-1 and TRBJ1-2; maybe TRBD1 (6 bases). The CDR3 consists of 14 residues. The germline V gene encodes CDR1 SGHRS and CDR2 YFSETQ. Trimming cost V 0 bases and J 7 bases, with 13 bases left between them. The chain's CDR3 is CASSLDPGAGGYTF. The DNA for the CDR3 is TGCGCCAGCAGCTTGGACCCAGGGGCCGGTGGCTACACCTTC.

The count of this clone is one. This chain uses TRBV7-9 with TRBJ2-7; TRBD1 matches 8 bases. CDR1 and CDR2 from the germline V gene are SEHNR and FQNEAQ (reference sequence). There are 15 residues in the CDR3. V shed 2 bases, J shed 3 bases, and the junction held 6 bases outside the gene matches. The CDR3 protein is CASSLMRGQGYEQYF. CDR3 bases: TGTGCCAGCAGCTTAATGCGAGGACAGGGCTACGAGCAGTACTTC.

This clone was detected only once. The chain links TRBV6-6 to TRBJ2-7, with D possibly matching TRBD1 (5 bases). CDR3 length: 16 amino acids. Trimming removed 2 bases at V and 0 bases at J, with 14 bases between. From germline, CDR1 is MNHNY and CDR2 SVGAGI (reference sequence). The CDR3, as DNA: TGTGCCAGCAGTTACGCCACAGGCGATACCTCCTACGAGCAGTACTTC. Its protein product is CASSYATGDTSYEQYF.

The CDR3 bases are TGTGCCAGCAGTTACAGGGGTGGTGAGCAGTACTTC. Amino acids: CASSYRGGEQYF. The J gene is TRBJ2-7, the V gene TRBV6-6; D is perhaps TRBD1 (5 bases). Deletions cut 2 bases from V and 7 bases from J, with 9 bases between. Germline-derived CDR1 and CDR2 are MNHNY and SVGAGI (reference sequence). The CDR3 sequence is 12 residues long.

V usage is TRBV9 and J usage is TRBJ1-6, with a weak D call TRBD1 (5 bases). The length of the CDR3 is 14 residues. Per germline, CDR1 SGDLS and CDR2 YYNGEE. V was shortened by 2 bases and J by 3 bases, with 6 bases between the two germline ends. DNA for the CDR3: TGTGCCAGCAGCGTGACAGACTATAATTCACCCCTCCACTTT. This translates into CASSVTDYNSPLHF.

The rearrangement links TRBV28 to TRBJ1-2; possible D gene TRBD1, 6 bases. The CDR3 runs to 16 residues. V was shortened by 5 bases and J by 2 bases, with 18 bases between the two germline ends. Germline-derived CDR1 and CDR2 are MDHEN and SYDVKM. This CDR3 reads CASSPHGRTENYGYTF. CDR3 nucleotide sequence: TGTGCCAGCAGTCCCCACGGCCGGACAGAGAACTATGGCTACACCTTC.

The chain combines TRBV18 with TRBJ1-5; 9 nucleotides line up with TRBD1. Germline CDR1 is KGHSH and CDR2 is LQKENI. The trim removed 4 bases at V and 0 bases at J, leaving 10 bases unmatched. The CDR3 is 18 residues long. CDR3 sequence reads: CASSHRDREEDSNQPQHF. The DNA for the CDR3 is TGTGCCAGCTCACACCGGGACAGGGAAGAGGATAGCAATCAGCCCCAGCATTTT.

The CDR3 protein is CASRLIVRGGYEQYF. CDR3 sequence (DNA): TGTGCCAGCAGATTGATAGTCCGGGGTGGCTACGAGCAGTACTTC. This chain links TRBV6-5 with TRBJ2-7; D perhaps matches TRBD2 (5 bases). V gave up 6 bases and J gave up 3 bases, with 18 bases separating them. The V gene's germline CDR1 is MNHEY and CDR2 SVGAGI. This CDR3 comprises 15 residues.

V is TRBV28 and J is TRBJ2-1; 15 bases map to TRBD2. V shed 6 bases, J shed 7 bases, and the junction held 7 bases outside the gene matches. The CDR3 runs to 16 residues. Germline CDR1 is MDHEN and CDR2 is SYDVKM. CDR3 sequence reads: CASRRTSGRAVNEQFF. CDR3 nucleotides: TGTGCCAGCAGGCGGACTAGCGGGAGGGCTGTTAATGAGCAGTTCTTC.

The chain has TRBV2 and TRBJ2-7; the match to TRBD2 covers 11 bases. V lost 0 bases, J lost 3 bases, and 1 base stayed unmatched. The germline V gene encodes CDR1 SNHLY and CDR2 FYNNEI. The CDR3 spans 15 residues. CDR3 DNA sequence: TGTGCCAGCAGTGAAGCCGGGACTAGCGGCTACGAGCAGTACTTC. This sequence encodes CASSEAGTSGYEQYF.

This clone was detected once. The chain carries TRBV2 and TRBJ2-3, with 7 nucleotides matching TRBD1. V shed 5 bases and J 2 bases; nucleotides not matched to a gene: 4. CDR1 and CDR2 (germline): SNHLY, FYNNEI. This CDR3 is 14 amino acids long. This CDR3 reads CASSPDRATDTQYF. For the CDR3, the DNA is TGTGCCAGCAGTCCAGACAGGGCCACAGATACGCAGTATTTT.

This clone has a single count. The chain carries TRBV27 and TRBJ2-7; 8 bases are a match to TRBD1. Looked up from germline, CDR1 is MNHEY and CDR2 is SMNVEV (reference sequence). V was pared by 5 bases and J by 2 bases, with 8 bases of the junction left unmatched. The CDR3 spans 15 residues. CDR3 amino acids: CASSKTGGLTYEQYF. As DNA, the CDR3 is TGTGCCAGCAGTAAAACAGGGGGATTAACCTACGAGCAGTACTTC.

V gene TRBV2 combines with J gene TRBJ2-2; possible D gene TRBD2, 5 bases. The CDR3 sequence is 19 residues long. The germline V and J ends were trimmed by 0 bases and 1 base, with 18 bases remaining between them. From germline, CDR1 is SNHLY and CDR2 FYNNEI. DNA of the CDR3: TGTGCCAGCAGTGAAGCGTTCGGGGTACGACGAGTGAACACCGGGGAGCTGTTTTTT. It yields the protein CASSEAFGVRRVNTGELFF. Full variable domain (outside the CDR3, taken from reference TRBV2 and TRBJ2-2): EPEVTQTPSHQVTQMGQEVILRCVPISNHLYFYWYRQILGQKVEFLVSFYNNEISEKSEIFDDQFSVERPDGSNFTLKIRSTKLEDSAMYFCASSEAFGVRRVNTGELFFGEGSRLTVL.

CDR3: CASSPSEVGGAFF. The CDR3, as DNA: TGTGCCAGCTCACCCTCCGAGGTAGGGGGAGCTTTCTTT. The chain recombines TRBV18 with TRBJ1-1, with a possible D match to TRBD1 (6 bases). The ends were cut back, 3 bases at V and 10 bases at J, with 15 bases in the middle. CDR1 and CDR2 (germline): KGHSH, LQKENI. The CDR3 has 13 residues. Full variable domain (missing parts from reference TRBV18 and TRBJ1-1): NAGVMQNPRHLVRRRGQEARLRCSPMKGHSHVYWYRQLPEEGLKFMVYLQKENIIDESGMPKERFSAEFPKEGPSILRIQQVVRGDSAAYFCASSPSEVGGAFFGQGTRLTVV.

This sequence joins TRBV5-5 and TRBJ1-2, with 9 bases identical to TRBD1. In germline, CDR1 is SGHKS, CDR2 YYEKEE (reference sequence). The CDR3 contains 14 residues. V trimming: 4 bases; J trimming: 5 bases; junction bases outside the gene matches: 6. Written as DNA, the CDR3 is TGTGCCAGCAGCCTGGAGGGACAGGGTTATGGCTACACCTTC. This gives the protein CASSLEGQGYGYTF.

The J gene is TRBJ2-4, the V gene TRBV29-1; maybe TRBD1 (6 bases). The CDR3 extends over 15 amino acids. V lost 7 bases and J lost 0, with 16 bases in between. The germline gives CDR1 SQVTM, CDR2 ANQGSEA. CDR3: CSAGFLQGAKNIQYF. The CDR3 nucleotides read TGCAGCGCCGGTTTCTTACAGGGAGCCAAAAACATTCAGTACTTC.

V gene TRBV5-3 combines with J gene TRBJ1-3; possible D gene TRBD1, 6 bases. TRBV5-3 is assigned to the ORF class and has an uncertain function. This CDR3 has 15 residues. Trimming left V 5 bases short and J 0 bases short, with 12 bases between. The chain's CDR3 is CARRPGTNSGNTIYF. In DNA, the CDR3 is TGTGCCAGAAGGCCCGGGACAAACTCTGGAAACACCATATATTTT.

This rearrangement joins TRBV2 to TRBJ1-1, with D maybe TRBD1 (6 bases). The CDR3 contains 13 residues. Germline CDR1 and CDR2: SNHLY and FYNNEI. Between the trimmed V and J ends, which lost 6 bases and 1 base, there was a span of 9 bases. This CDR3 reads CASSLTGNTEAFF. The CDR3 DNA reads TGTGCCAGCAGCCTGACAGGGAACACTGAAGCTTTCTTT. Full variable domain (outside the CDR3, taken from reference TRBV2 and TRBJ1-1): EPEVTQTPSHQVTQMGQEVILRCVPISNHLYFYWYRQILGQKVEFLVSFYNNEISEKSEIFDDQFSVERPDGSNFTLKIRSTKLEDSAMYFCASSLTGNTEAFFGQGTRLTVV.

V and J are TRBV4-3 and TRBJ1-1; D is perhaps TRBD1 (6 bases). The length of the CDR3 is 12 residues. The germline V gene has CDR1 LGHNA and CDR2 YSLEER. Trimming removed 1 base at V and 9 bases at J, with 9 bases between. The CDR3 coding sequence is TGCGCCAGCAGCCAAGCAGGACAGCAAGCTTTCTTT. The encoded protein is CASSQAGQQAFF.

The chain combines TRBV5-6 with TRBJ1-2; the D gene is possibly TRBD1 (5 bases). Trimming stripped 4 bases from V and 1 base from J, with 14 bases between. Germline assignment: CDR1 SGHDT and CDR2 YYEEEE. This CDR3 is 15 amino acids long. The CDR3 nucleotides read TGTGCCAGCAGCGTCTGGGGGACTTTTAACTATGGCTACACCTTC. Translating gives CASSVWGTFNYGYTF.

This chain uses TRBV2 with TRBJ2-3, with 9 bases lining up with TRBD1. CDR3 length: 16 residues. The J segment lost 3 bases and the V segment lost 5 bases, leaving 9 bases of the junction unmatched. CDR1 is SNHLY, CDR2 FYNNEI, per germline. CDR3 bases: TGTGCCAGCAGTACCCACAGGGGGCTAAGAACAGATACGCAGTATTTT. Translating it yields CASSTHRGLRTDTQYF.

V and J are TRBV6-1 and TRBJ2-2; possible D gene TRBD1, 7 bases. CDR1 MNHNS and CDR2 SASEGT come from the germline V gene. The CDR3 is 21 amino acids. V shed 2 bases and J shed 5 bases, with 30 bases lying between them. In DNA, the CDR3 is TGTGCCAGCAGTGAACACAGGGGTAGCGGATATACCGGCACCAGGACCGGGGAGCTGTTTTTT. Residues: CASSEHRGSGYTGTRTGELFF.

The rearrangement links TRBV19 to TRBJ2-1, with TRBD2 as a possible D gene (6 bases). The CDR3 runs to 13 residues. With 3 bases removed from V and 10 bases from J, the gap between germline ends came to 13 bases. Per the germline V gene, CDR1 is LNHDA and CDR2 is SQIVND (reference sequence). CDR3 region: CASSITRRGEQFF. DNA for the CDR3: TGTGCCAGTAGTATCACGCGTCGGGGGGAGCAGTTCTTC. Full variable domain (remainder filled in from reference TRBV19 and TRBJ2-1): DGGITQSPKYLFRKEGQNVTLSCEQNLNHDAMYWYRQDPGQGLRLIYYSQIVNDFQKGDIAEGYSVSREKKESFPLTVTSAQKNPTAFYLCASSITRRGEQFFGPGTRLTVL.

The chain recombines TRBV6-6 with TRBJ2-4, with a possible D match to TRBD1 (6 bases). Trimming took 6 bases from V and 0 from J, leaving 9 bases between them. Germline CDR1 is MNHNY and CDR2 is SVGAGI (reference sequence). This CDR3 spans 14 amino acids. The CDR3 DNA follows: TGTGCCAGCAGGTCACAGGGAGCCAAAAACATTCAGTACTTC. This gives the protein CASRSQGAKNIQYF.

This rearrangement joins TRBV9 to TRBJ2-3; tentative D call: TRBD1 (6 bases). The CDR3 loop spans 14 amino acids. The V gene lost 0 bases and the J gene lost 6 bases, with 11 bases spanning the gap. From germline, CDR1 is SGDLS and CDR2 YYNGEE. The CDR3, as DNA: TGTGCCAGCAGCGTAGACACAGGGCGGGATACGCAGTATTTT. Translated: CASSVDTGRDTQYF.

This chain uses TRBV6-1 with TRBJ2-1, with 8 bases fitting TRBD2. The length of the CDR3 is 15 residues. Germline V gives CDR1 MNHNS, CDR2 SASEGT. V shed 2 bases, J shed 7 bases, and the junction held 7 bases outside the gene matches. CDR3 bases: TGTGCCAGCAGTGAAATTGGTAGCGGGGCTAATGAGCAGTTCTTC. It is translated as CASSEIGSGANEQFF.